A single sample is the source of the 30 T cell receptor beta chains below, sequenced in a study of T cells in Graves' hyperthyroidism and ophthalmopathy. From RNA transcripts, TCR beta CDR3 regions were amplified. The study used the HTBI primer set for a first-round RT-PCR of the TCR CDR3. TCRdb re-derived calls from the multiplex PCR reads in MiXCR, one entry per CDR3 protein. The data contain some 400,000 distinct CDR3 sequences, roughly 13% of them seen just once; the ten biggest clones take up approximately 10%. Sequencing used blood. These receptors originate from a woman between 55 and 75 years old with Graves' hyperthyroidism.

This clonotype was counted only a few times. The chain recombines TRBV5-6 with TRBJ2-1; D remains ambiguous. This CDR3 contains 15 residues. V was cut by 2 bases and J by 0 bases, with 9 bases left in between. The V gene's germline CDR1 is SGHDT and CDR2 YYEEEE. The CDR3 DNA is TGTGCCAGCAGCTTTTATCGGAGCTCCTACAATGAGCAGTTCTTC. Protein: CASSFYRSSYNEQFF.

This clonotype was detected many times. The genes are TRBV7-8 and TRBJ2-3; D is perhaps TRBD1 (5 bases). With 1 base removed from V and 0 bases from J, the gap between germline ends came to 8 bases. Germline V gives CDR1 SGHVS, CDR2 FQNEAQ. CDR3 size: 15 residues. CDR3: CASSLVQGSTDTQYF. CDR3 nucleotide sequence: TGTGCCAGCAGCTTAGTGCAGGGTAGCACAGATACGCAGTATTTT.

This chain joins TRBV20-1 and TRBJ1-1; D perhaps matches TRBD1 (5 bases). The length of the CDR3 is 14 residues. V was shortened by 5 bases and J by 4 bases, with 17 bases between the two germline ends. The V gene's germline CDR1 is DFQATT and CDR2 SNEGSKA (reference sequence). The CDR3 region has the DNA TGCAGTGCTCTTAAGGGCCGGAGGGGCACTGAAGCTTTCTTT. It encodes CSALKGRRGTEAFF.

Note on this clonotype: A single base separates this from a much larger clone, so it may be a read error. The CDR3 nucleotides read TGTGCCAGCAGCGTACAGGGAGAGGGCACTGAAGCTTTCTTT. Translation: CASSVQGEGTEAFF. This chain connects TRBV3-1 to TRBJ1-1; D is possibly TRBD1 (6 bases). This CDR3 contains 14 residues. V dropped 5 bases and J dropped 4 bases, with 14 bases sitting between them. The germline V gene encodes CDR1 LGHDT and CDR2 YNNKEL (reference sequence).

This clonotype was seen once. CDR3: CASSLSEAGATYEQYF. The CDR3 DNA is TGTGCCAGCAGTTTATCGGAGGCAGGGGCGACCTACGAGCAGTACTTC. The genes are TRBV27 and TRBJ2-7; D may be TRBD1 (6 bases). Trimming pared 0 bases from V and 2 bases from J, leaving 14 bases between. CDR1 is MNHEY and CDR2 is SMNVEV in the germline V gene (reference sequence). There are 16 residues in the CDR3.

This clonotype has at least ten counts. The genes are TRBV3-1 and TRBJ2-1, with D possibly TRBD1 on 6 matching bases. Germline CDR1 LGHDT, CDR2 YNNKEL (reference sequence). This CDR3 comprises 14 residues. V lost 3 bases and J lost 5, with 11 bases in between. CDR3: CASSQMDRDNEQFF. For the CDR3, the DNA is TGTGCCAGCAGCCAGATGGACAGAGACAATGAGCAGTTCTTC.

This CDR3 is CASRDYLAGSASSYNEQFF. DNA of the CDR3: TGTGCCAGCAGAGACTACCTAGCGGGGTCGGCGAGCTCCTACAATGAGCAGTTCTTC. The rearrangement uses TRBV6-1 and TRBJ2-1; 9 nucleotides match TRBD2. CDR1 is MNHNS and CDR2 is SASEGT in the germline V gene. This CDR3 region has 19 residues. V shed 6 bases, J shed 0 bases, and the junction held 15 bases outside the gene matches.

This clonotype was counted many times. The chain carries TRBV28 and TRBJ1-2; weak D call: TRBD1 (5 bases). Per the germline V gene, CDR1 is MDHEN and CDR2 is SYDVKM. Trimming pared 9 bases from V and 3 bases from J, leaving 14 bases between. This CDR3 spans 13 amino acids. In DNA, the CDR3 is TGTGCCAGTTTGGAGGGGCTGGACTATGGCTACACCTTC. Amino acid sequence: CASLEGLDYGYTF.

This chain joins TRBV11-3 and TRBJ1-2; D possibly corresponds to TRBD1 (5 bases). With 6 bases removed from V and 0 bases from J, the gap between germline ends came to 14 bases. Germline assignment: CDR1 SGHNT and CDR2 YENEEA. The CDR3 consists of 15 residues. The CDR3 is CASSFQRQSNYGYTF. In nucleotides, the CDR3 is TGTGCCAGCAGTTTCCAGAGACAGTCTAACTATGGCTACACCTTC.

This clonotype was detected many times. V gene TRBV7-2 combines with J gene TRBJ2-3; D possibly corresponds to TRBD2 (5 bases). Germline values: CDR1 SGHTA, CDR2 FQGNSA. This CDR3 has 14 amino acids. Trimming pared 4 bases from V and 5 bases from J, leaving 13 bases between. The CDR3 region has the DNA TGTGCCAGCAGCTCCAATGTGGGAGTAGATACGCAGTATTTT. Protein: CASSSNVGVDTQYF.

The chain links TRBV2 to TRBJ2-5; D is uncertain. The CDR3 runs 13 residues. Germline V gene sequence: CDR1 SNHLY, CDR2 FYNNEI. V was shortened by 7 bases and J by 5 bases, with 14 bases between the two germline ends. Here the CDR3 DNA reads TGTGCCAGCACCACCCCGGATCGGGAGACCCAGTACTTC. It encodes CASTTPDRETQYF.

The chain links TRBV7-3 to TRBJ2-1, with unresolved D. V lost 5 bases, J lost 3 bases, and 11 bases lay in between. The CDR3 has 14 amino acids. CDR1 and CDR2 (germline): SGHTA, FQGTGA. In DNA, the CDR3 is TGTGCCAGCAGCCATGTCGGCAGCTACAATGAGCAGTTCTTC. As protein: CASSHVGSYNEQFF.

CDR3 sequence (DNA): TGCAGCGTTGGATCGGGGGTCCACGAGCAGTACTTC. Translation gives CSVGSGVHEQYF. The chain combines TRBV29-1 with TRBJ2-7; tentative D call: TRBD2 (6 bases). Per the germline V gene, CDR1 is SQVTM and CDR2 is ANQGSEA. This CDR3 region has 12 residues. Trimming pared 4 bases from V and 5 bases from J, leaving 12 bases between.

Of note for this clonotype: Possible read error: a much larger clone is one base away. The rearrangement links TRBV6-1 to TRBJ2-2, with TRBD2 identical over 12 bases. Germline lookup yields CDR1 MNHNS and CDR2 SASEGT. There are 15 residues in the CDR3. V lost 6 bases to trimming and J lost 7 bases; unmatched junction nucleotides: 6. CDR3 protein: CASSPTSGRVGELFF. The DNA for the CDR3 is TGTGCCAGCAGCCCGACTAGCGGGAGAGTCGGGGAGCTGTTTTTT.

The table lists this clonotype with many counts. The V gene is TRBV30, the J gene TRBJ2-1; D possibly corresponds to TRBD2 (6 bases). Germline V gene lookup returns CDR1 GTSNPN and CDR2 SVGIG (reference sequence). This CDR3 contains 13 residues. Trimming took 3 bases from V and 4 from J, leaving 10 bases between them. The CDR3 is CAWRGSGYNEQFF. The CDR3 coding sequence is TGTGCCTGGAGAGGTAGCGGATACAATGAGCAGTTCTTC.

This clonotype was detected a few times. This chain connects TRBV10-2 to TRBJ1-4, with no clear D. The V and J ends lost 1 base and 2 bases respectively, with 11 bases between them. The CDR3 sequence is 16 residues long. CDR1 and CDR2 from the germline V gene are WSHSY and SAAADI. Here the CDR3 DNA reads TGCGCCAGCAGTGAGTTCGGGTCAGCGACTAATGAAAAACTGTTTTTT. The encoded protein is CASSEFGSATNEKLFF.

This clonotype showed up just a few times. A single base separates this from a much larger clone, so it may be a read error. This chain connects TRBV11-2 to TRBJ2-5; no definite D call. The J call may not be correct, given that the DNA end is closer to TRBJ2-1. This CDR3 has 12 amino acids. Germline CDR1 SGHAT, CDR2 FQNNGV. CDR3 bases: TGTGCCAGCAGCCCCACCTCCGGACCCCAGTTCTTC. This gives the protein CASSPTSGPQFF.

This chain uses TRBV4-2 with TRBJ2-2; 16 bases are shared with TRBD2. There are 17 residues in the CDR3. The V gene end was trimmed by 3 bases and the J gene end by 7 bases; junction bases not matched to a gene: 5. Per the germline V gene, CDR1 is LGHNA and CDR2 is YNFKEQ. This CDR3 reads CASSHGTSGRAIGELFF. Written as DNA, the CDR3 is TGTGCCAGCAGCCACGGGACTAGCGGGAGGGCCATCGGGGAGCTGTTTTTT.

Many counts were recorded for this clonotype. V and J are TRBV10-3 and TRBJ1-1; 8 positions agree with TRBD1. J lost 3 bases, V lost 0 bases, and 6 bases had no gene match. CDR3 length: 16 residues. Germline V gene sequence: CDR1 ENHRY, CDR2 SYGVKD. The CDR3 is CAISESAGGWDTEAFF. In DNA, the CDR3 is TGTGCCATCAGTGAGTCGGCAGGGGGCTGGGACACTGAAGCTTTCTTT.

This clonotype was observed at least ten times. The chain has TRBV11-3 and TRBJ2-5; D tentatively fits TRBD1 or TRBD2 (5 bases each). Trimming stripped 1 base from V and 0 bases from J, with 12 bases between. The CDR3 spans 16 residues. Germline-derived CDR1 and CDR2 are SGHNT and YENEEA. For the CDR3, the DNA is TGTGCCAGCAGCTTAGGTGCTGGGGGAGACCAAGAGACCCAGTACTTC. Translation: CASSLGAGGDQETQYF.

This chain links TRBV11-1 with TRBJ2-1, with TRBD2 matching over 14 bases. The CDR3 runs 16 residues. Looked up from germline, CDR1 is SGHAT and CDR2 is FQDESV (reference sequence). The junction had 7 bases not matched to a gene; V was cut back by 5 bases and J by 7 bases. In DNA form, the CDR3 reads TGTGCCAGCAGCCAAACCGGGACTAGCGGGAGTAATGAGCAGTTCTTC. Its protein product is CASSQTGTSGSNEQFF.

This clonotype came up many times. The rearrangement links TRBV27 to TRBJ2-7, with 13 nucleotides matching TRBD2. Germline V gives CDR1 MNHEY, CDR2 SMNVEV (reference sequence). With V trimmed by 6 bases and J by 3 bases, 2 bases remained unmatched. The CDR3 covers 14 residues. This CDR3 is CASRTSGRIYEQYF. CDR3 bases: TGTGCCAGCAGGACTAGCGGGAGGATCTACGAGCAGTACTTC.

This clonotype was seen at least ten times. The CDR3 nucleotides read TGTGCCAGCAGTCCACCGAGGTTTAGGAGTCACGAGCAGTACTTC. This gives the protein CASSPPRFRSHEQYF. V gene TRBV28 combines with J gene TRBJ2-7; no clear D gene. Looked up from germline, CDR1 is MDHEN and CDR2 is SYDVKM. The CDR3 spans 15 residues. Trimming took off 5 bases at V and 5 bases at J, with 19 bases between the two ends. The full variable domain, rest sourced from reference TRBV28 and TRBJ2-7, is DVKVTQSSRYLVKRTGEKVFLECVQDMDHENMFWYRQDPGLGLRLIYFSYDVKMKEKGDIPEGYSVSREKKERFSLILESASTNQTSMYLCASSPPRFRSHEQYFGPGTRLTVT.

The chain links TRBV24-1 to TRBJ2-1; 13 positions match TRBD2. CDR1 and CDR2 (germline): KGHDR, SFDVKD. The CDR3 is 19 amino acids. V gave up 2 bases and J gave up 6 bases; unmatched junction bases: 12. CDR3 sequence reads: CATSDSGLAGTPTRNEQFF. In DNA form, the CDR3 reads TGTGCCACCAGTGATTCGGGACTAGCGGGGACCCCCACCCGCAATGAGCAGTTCTTC.

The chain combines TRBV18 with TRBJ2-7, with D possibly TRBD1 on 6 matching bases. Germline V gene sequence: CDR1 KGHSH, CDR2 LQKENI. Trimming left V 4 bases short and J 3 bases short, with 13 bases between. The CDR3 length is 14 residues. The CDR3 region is CASSRTDRFYEQYF. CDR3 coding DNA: TGTGCCAGCTCACGCACAGACAGGTTCTACGAGCAGTACTTC. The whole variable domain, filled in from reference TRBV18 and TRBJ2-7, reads NAGVMQNPRHLVRRRGQEARLRCSPMKGHSHVYWYRQLPEEGLKFMVYLQKENIIDESGMPKERFSAEFPKEGPSILRIQQVVRGDSAAYFCASSRTDRFYEQYFGPGTRLTVT.

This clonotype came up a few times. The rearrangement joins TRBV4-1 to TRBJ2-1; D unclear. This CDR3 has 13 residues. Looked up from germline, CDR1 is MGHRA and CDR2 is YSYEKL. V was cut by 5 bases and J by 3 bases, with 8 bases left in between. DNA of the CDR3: TGCGCCAGCAGCGGCCAGCACTACAATGAGCAGTTCTTC. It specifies CASSGQHYNEQFF.

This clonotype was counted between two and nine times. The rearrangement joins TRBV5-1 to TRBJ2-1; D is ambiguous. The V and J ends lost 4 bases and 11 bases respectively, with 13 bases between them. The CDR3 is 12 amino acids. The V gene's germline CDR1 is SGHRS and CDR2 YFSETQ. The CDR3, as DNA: TGCGCCAGCAGCCTGACTGGATCCCAGCAGTTCTTC. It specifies CASSLTGSQQFF.

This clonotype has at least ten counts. The CDR3 spells CASSFDGREGDTQYF. The CDR3 DNA is TGTGCCAGCAGTTTTGACGGGAGGGAAGGAGATACGCAGTATTTT. This rearrangement joins TRBV28 to TRBJ2-3, with 8 positions matching TRBD2. The germline V gene encodes CDR1 MDHEN and CDR2 SYDVKM. The V and J ends lost 3 bases and 5 bases, in that order; junction bases with no gene match: 7. The CDR3 sequence is 15 residues long.

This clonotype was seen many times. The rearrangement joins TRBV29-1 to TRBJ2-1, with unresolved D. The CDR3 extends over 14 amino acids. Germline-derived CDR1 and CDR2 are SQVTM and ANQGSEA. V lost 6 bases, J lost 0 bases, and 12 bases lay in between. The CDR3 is CSVAGFSSYNEQFF. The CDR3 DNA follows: TGCAGCGTAGCCGGCTTCAGCTCCTACAATGAGCAGTTCTTC.

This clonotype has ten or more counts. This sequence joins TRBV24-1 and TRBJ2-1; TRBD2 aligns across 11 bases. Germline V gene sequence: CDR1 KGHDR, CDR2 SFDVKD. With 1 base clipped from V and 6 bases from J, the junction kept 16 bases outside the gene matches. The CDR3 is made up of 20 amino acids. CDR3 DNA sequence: TGTGCCACCAGTGATTTACCTGCGAAGGTAGCGGGAGGGAGGACCAATGAGCAGTTCTTC. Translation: CATSDLPAKVAGGRTNEQFF.